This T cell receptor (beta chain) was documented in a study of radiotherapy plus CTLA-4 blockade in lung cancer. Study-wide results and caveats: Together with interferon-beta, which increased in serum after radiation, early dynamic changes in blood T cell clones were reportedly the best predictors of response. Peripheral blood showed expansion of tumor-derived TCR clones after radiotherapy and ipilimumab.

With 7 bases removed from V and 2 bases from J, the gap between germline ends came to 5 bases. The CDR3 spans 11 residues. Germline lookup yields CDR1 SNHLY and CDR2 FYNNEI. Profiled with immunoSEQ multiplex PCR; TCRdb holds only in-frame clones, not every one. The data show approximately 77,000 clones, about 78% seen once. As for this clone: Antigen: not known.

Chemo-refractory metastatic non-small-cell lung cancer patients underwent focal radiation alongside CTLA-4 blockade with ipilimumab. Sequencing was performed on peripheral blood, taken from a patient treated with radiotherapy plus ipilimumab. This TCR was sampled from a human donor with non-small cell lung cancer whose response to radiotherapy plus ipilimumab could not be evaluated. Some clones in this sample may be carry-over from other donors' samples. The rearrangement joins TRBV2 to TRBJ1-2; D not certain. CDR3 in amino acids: CASTQNYGYTF. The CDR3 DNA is TGTGCCAGCACACAGAACTATGGCTACACCTTC.